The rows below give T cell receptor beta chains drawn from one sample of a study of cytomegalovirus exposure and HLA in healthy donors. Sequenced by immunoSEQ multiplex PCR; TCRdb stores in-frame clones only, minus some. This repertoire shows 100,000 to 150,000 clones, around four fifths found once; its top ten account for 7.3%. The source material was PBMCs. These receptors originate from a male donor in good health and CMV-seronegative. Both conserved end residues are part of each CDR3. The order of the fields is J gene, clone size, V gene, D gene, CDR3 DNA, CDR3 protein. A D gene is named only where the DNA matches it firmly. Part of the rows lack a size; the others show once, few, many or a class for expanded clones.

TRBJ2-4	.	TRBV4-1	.	TGCGCCAGCAGCCAAGAGGGTCACAGCACCCTAAGTGGAAACATTCAGTACTTC	CASSQEGHSTLSGNIQYF
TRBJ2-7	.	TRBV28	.	TGTGCCAGCAGCATACCCTCCGGGGGGCGCGACGAGCAGTACTTC	CASSIPSGGRDEQYF
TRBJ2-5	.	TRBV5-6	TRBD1	TGTGCCAGCAGATCCCACCAGGGACAGGTTGGTGGGCAGTACTTC	CASRSHQGQVGGQYF
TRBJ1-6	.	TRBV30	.	TGTGCCTGGAGTGTACTAGGCTCCTATAATTCACCCCTCCACTTT	CAWSVLGSYNSPLHF
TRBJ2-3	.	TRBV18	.	TGTGCCAGCTCACGGGGGGAACGCCACACAGATACGCAGTATTTT	CASSRGERHTDTQYF
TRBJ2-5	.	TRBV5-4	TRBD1	TGTGCCAGCAGCGTGGACAGGGCAGTCCAAGAGACCCAGTACTTC	CASSVDRAVQETQYF
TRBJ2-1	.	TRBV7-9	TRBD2	TGTGCCAGCAGCCCCGGGGGGGCCGGAGACAATGAGCAGTTCTTC	CASSPGGAGDNEQFF
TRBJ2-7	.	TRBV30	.	TGTGCCTGGAGCGCCCCGGGACTGAGCTCCTACGAGCAGTACTTC	CAWSAPGLSSYEQYF
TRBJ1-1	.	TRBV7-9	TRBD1	TGTTCCAGCAGCCATACCGGGACAGGGACGACTGAAGCTTTCTTT	CSSSHTGTGTTEAFF
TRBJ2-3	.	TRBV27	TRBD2	TGTGCCAGCAGTTCAACGATTTTTAGCGGGAGTCGGAGGGCCACAGATACGCAGTATTTT	CASSSTIFSGSRRATDTQYF
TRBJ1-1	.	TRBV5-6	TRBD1	TGTGCCAGCAGCTTGGTGGACAGGTACACTGAAGCTTTCTTT	CASSLVDRYTEAFF
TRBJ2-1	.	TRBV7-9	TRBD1	TGTGCCAGCAGCTTACCCCGACAGGGGCCCCATGGTGAGCAGTTCTTC	CASSLPRQGPHGEQFF
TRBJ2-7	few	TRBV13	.	TGTGCCAGCAGCCTCCGGGACTTAACTTACGAGCAGTACTTC	CASSLRDLTYEQYF
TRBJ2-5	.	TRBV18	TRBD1	TGTGCCAGCTCACCGACAGGGGAGGAGCAGTACTTC	CASSPTGEEQYF
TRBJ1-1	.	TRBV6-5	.	TGTGCCAGCAGTTACTCGGGGCGCGTCACTGAAGCTTTCTTT	CASSYSGRVTEAFF
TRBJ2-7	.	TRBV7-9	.	TGTGCCAGCCAGGAGGCCTACGAGCAGTACTTC	CASQEAYEQYF
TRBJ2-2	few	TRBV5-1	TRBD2	TGCGCCAGCAGCCCGGGGGGGGAACTTACCGGGGAGCTGTTTTTT	CASSPGGELTGELFF
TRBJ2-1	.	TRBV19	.	TGTGCCAGTAGTAGGCCCAGCGGCAATCCTAGTGAGCAGTTCTTC	CASSRPSGNPSEQFF
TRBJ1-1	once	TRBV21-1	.	.	CASSKVGQGTEAFF
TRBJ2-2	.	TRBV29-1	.	TGCAGCGTTCTAGACAGGTCCAATACCGGGGAGCTGTTTTTT	CSVLDRSNTGELFF
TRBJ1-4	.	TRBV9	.	TGTGCCAGCAACGCGAAAGGAGCAGATGAAAAACTGTTTTTT	CASNAKGADEKLFF
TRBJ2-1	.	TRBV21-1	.	TGTGCCAGCACCCTACTAGCGGGAGAGGCAAATGAGCAGTTCTTC	CASTLLAGEANEQFF
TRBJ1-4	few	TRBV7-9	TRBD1	TGTGCCAGCAGCTTAGCTGGGACAGGGCGGGAAAAACTGTTTTTT	CASSLAGTGREKLFF
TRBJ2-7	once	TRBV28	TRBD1	TGTGCCAGCAGTTTCTTAGACAGGGGGATCTACGAGCAGTACTTC	CASSFLDRGIYEQYF
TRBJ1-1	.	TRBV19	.	TGTGCCATCTCCGGCGGGGGCAGGGAAGCTTTCTTT	CAISGGGREAFF
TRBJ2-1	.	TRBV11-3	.	TGTGCCAGCAGCTTACAGTTCTCAAGCTCCTACAATGAGCAGTTCTTC	CASSLQFSSSYNEQFF
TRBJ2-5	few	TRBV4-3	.	TGCGCCAGCAGTCGCCAGCGAGCTGTCCAAGAGACCCAGTACTTC	CASSRQRAVQETQYF
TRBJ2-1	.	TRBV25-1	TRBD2	TGTGCCAGCACGCGACGGGGGGACAATGAGCAGTTCTTC	CASTRRGDNEQFF
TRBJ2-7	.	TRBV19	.	TGTGCCAGTAGTATGATGGGGGCCGACGAGCAGTACTTC	CASSMMGADEQYF
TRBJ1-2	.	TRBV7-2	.	TGTGCCAGCAGCTCCCGGTCAGGGGCTTATGGCTACACCTTC	CASSSRSGAYGYTF